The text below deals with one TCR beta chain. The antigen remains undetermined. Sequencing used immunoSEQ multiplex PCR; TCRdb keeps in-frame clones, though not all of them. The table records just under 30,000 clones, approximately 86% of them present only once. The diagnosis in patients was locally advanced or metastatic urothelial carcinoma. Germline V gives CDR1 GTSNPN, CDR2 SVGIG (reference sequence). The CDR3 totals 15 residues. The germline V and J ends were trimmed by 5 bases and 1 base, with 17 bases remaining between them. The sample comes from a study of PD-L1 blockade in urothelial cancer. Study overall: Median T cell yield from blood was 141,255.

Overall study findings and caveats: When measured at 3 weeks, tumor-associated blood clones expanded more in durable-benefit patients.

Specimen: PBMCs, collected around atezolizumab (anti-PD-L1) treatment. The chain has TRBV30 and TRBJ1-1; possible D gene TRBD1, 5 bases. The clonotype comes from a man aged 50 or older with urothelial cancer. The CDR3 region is CAWLFVGGKNTEAFF. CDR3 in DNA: TGTGCCTGGTTGTTCGTGGGGGGTAAGAACACTGAAGCTTTCTTT. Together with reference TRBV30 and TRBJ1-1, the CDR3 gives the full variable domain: SQTIHQWPATLVQPVGSPLSLECTVEGTSNPNLYWYRQAAGRGLQLLFYSVGIGQISSEVPQNLSASRPQDRQFILSSKKLLLSDSGFYLCAWLFVGGKNTEAFFGQGTRLTVV.